The 30 T cell receptor beta chains below all came from one sample that was sequenced in a study of tumor and adjacent non-tumor tissue in lung cancer. RNA was extracted from bulk tissue without any cell sorting. More than 3 cm separated this lung sample from the edge of the tumor. Three rounds of nested PCR, following a modified ARM-PCR protocol, produced the TCRbeta library. TCRdb reanalysed the multiplex PCR reads using MiXCR and keeps one entry per CDR3 protein. Among approximately 100,000 distinct CDR3 sequences listed, 60% to 80% were seen once. Input material: distant non-tumor lung tissue. Receptors were obtained from a man aged 55 to 70 with non-small cell lung cancer.

This clonotype was seen only a few times. This may be a read error, as it is one base from a much larger clone. The V and J genes are TRBV28 and TRBJ2-2; no clear D. Germline lookup yields CDR1 MDHEN and CDR2 SYDVKM. The CDR3 totals 13 residues. For the CDR3, the DNA is TGTGCCGGCAGCGTACCGGGTTTCGGGGAGCTGTTTTTT. Protein sequence: CAGSVPGFGELFF.

This clonotype turned up a few times. J is TRBJ2-7 and V is TRBV5-1; a weak D match, TRBD1 (6 bases). CDR1 is SGHRS and CDR2 is YFSETQ in the germline V gene. CDR3 length equals 15 residues. Trimming left V 0 bases short and J 8 bases short, with 18 bases between. DNA of the CDR3: TGCGCCAGCAGCTTGGCCGAGGCAGGGGAAGGCCAGCAGTACTTC. It encodes CASSLAEAGEGQQYF.

To note about this clonotype: The conserved phenylalanine or tryptophan is not found at the CDR3 terminus, so this likely reflects a read error. This chain joins TRBV6-5 and TRBJ2-3; the D is unclear. Per germline, CDR1 MNHEY and CDR2 SVGAGI. This CDR3 has 13 residues. CDR3 sequence reads: CASCYADTDTQYL. CDR3 in DNA: TGTGCCAGCTGTTACGCCGACACAGATACGCAGTATCTT.

Turning to this clonotype: A single base separates this from a much larger clone, so it may be a read error. This rearrangement joins TRBV29-1 to TRBJ2-1, with D unclear. Germline lookup yields CDR1 SQVTM and CDR2 ANQGSEA. CDR3 length equals 13 residues. CDR3 sequence (DNA): TGCAGCGTCTTCGCGAGCTCCTACAATGAGCAGTCCTTC. This codes for CSVFASSYNEQSF.

The chain uses TRBV4-1 and TRBJ1-1, with unresolved D. CDR3 length: 15 residues. The V end lost 2 bases, the J end lost 1 base, and 11 bases lay between the germline ends. Per the germline V gene, CDR1 is MGHRA and CDR2 is YSYEKL. CDR3 in amino acids: CASSQLGGTNTEAFF. CDR3 coding DNA: TGCGCCAGCAGCCAACTAGGAGGTACGAACACTGAAGCTTTCTTT.

This clonotype appeared once. An end of the junction differs from the germline gene, which may be a read error. The chain links TRBV30 to TRBJ2-7; TRBD2 is a possible D gene (6 bases). From germline, CDR1 is GTSNPN and CDR2 SVGIG (reference sequence). The CDR3 is 12 residues long. The CDR3 nucleotides are TGCGCTACTGCCGGGGGACGATACGAGCAGTACTTC. It specifies CATAGGRYEQYF.

Note on this clonotype: Compared with germline, one end of the junction differs, possibly owing to a read error. This chain uses TRBV11-1 with TRBJ2-7; D ambiguous. CDR1 is SGHAT, CDR2 FQDESV, per germline (reference sequence). CDR3 size: 14 residues. The CDR3 sequence: CAGSLPGGAYEQYF. The DNA for the CDR3 is TGTGCCGGCAGCCTTCCCGGCGGCGCCTACGAACAGTACTTC.

For this clonotype: An end of the junction differs from the germline gene, which may be a read error. The chain links TRBV28 to TRBJ1-4, with 9 bases lining up with TRBD1. This CDR3 spans 16 amino acids. Germline lookup yields CDR1 MDHEN and CDR2 SYDVKM. This chain's CDR3 is CASSFPTQGAGEKLCF. Here the CDR3 DNA reads TGTGCCAGCAGTTTCCCGACACAGGGGGCAGGTGAAAAACTGTGTTTT.

This clonotype was observed at least ten times. The V call is TRBV29-1, the J call TRBJ2-2; D ambiguous. CDR3 length: 12 amino acids. From germline, CDR1 is SQVTM and CDR2 ANQGSEA. The V gene lost 5 bases and the J gene lost 4 bases, with 8 bases spanning the gap. CDR3 residues: CSVRGSTGELFF. The CDR3 coding sequence is TGCAGCGTTAGAGGATCCACCGGGGAGCTGTTTTTT.

In regard to this clonotype: Sequence at one end of the junction differs from germline and may be a read error. The chain is built from TRBV5-1 and TRBJ2-3; D not certain. Germline CDR1 and CDR2: SGHRS and YFSETQ. The length of the CDR3 is 13 residues. CDR3 region: CTSSFTHTDTQYF. The CDR3, as DNA: TGCACCAGCAGCTTCACGCACACAGATACGCAGTATTTT.

This clonotype was seen many times. The chain links TRBV5-1 to TRBJ1-5; D gene unclear. Germline V gives CDR1 SGHRS, CDR2 YFSETQ. The germline V and J ends were trimmed by 0 bases and 5 bases, with 9 bases remaining between them. CDR3 length equals 14 residues. As DNA, the CDR3 is TGCGCCAGCAGCTTGGGGGAACCCCATCAGCCCCAGCATTTT. Its protein product is CASSLGEPHQPQHF.

This clonotype was counted between two and nine times. A much larger clone lies a single base off, so this may be a read error. The rearrangement uses TRBV4-1 and TRBJ2-3, with D perhaps TRBD1 (6 bases). V lost 5 bases and J 7 bases, leaving 13 bases between the germline ends. The V gene's germline CDR1 is MGHRA and CDR2 YSYEKL. The CDR3 runs 13 residues. The CDR3 bases are TGCGCCAGCAGCTCACCAGGGGTATATACGCAGTATTTT. Translated: CASSSPGVYTQYF.

This clonotype was recorded at least ten times. The chain carries TRBV12-3 or TRBV12-4 and TRBJ1-3, with D tentatively TRBD1 (5 bases). The ends were cut back, 3 bases at V and 0 bases at J, with 12 bases in the middle. The CDR3 consists of 16 residues. The CDR3 DNA follows: TGTGCCAGCAGTTTTAGAAGGGGCCTCTCTGGAAACACCATATATTTT. Translation: CASSFRRGLSGNTIYF.

J is TRBJ2-1 and V is TRBV29-1; possible D gene TRBD1, 6 bases. CDR1 and CDR2 from the germline V gene are SQVTM and ANQGSEA. The germline V and J ends were trimmed by 8 bases and 12 bases, with 32 bases remaining between them. The CDR3 covers 16 residues. CDR3 in amino acids: CSTNEATQGGMGRQFF. CDR3 coding DNA: TGCAGCACTAACGAGGCCACACAGGGTGGCATGGGTCGGCAGTTCTTC.

By its share, this clonotype is medium-sized. The rearrangement links TRBV4-3 to TRBJ2-2; D assignment may be TRBD1 or TRBD2 (5 bases each). The CDR3 sequence is 17 residues long. Trimming pared 0 bases from V and 8 bases from J, leaving 19 bases between. Germline CDR1 is LGHNA and CDR2 is YSLEER. CDR3 sequence reads: CASSQDPTGTARGELFF. CDR3 bases: TGCGCCAGCAGCCAAGACCCTACCGGGACCGCGAGAGGGGAGCTGTTTTTT.

Worth noting for this clonotype: The junction shows a germline mismatch at one end, possibly a read error. This chain joins TRBV11-3 and TRBJ2-1; 9 bases match TRBD2. Germline assignment: CDR1 SGHNT and CDR2 YENEEA. This CDR3 comprises 14 residues. The CDR3 DNA sequence: TGTGCCATCAGCTGGGAAGGACTAGCGAATGGACAGTTCTTC. Amino acid sequence: CAISWEGLANGQFF.

This clonotype was counted a single time. The conserved final phenylalanine or tryptophan is absent from the CDR3, which likely points to a read error. The rearrangement uses TRBV5-4 and TRBJ2-7, with D perhaps TRBD1 or TRBD2 (6 bases each). This CDR3 is 12 amino acids long. V lost 8 bases and J lost 7, with 16 bases in between. Per the germline V gene, CDR1 is SGHNT and CDR2 is YYREEE (reference sequence). CDR3 nucleotides: TGTGCCAGTAGCGAGGGGGGCTATGAGCAGTACTAC. This translates into CASSEGGYEQYY.

A few counts support this clonotype. A much larger clone differs from this one at a single base, so this may be a read error. V usage is TRBV6-1 and J usage is TRBJ2-2, with D perhaps TRBD1 (6 bases). V shed 5 bases and J shed 6 bases, with 16 bases lying between them. CDR3 length: 15 residues. Germline CDR1 MNHNS, CDR2 SASEGT. CDR3 sequence: CASSSGTHNAGELFF. The CDR3 bases are TGTGCCAGCAGTTCCGGGACACATAACGCCGGGGAGCTGTTTTTT.

Note on this clonotype: This likely comes from a read error, as the CDR3 has no conserved phenylalanine or tryptophan at its end. V and J are TRBV11-1 and TRBJ1-1; no clear D. Per the germline V gene, CDR1 is SGHAT and CDR2 is FQDESV (reference sequence). This CDR3 has 14 residues. The CDR3 is CASSLSAGETDAFT. In DNA form, the CDR3 reads TGTGCCAGCAGCTTATCGGCGGGCGAGACTGATGCTTTCACT.

The rearrangement joins TRBV18 to TRBJ1-2; D unclear. There are 14 residues in the CDR3. The V gene lost 4 bases and the J gene lost 4 bases, with 13 bases spanning the gap. CDR1 and CDR2 (germline): KGHSH, LQKENI. CDR3 sequence (DNA): TGTGCCAGCTCACTAAGTCGGTCCGCCTATGGCTACACCTTC. Its translation: CASSLSRSAYGYTF.

The table lists this clonotype with many counts. The V call is TRBV24-1, the J call TRBJ1-1, with D perhaps TRBD1 (5 bases). The CDR3 has 13 amino acids. The V gene's germline CDR1 is KGHDR and CDR2 SFDVKD. Trimming left V 4 bases short and J 4 bases short, with 9 bases between. The CDR3 sequence is CATSEPQGTEAFF. CDR3 coding DNA: TGTGCCACCAGTGAGCCCCAGGGCACTGAAGCTTTCTTT.

A remark on this clonotype: This could be a read error, since a much larger clone is one nucleotide away. The chain combines TRBV6-5 with TRBJ1-4; D may be TRBD1 (5 bases). Trimming removed 0 bases at V and 2 bases at J, with 16 bases between. From germline, CDR1 is MNHEY and CDR2 SVGAGI. This CDR3 has 18 amino acids. Here the CDR3 reads CASSYSTPGLGTNEKLFF. As DNA, the CDR3 is TGTGCCAGCAGTTACTCTACACCAGGGCTCGGGACTAATGAAAAACTGTTTTTT.

Concerning this clonotype: No conserved phenylalanine or tryptophan is present at the end of the CDR3, so a read error is the likely explanation. The DNA is left out, because the CDR3 cannot be placed on it with certainty; the CDR3 is given as TCRdb lists it. This chain uses TRBV10-3 with TRBJ2-5. The germline V gene encodes CDR1 ENHRY and CDR2 SYGVKD. The CDR3 has 13 amino acids, counting both end residues. The CDR3 sequence: CAISDRQQETQHY.

This clonotype was seen ten or more times. J is TRBJ2-3 and V is TRBV10-2, with a possible D match to TRBD1 (5 bases). Trimming took 9 bases from V and 2 from J, leaving 15 bases between them. Germline-derived CDR1 and CDR2 are WSHSY and SAAADI. The CDR3 has 14 residues. CDR3 loop: CASLTDLFTDTQYF. Here the CDR3 DNA reads TGCGCCAGTTTGACAGACTTATTCACAGATACGCAGTATTTT.

Notes on this clonotype: Mismatch with germline at one junction end may stem from a read error. V is TRBV4-2 and J is TRBJ2-1; 8 bases are a match to TRBD2. The CDR3 is made up of 16 amino acids. In germline, CDR1 is LGHNA, CDR2 YNFKEQ. The CDR3 bases are TGTACCAGCAGCCGAGATGTGACGGGAGGGTACAATGAGCAGTTCTTC. Protein product: CTSSRDVTGGYNEQFF.

A remark on this clonotype: One end of the junction varies from germline; a read error may be responsible. This chain joins TRBV7-9 and TRBJ2-6; 10 nucleotides agree with TRBD1. Germline V gene data show CDR1 as SEHNR and CDR2 as FQNEAQ (reference sequence). The CDR3 sequence is 17 residues long. DNA of the CDR3: TGTGTCAGCAGCCAATCGGGACAGGGGAGTGGGGCCAACGTCCTGACTTTC. Residues: CVSSQSGQGSGANVLTF.

This clonotype has ten or more counts. This rearrangement joins TRBV4-1 to TRBJ2-2; D is uncertain. Germline V gene data show CDR1 as MGHRA and CDR2 as YSYEKL. The CDR3 covers 15 residues. The germline V and J ends were trimmed by 4 bases and 1 base, with 10 bases remaining between them. Here the CDR3 reads CASSPSVVNTGELFF. The CDR3 nucleotides are TGCGCCAGCAGCCCCTCCGTCGTGAACACCGGGGAGCTGTTTTTT.

This clonotype turned up a few times. Its ends do not fully match the called genes, so a read error is possible. The CDR3 sequence: CSAITGGRYTEAFF. CDR3 DNA sequence: TGCAGCGCTATCACAGGGGGTAGGTACACTGAGGCTTTCTTT. This chain connects TRBV29-1 to TRBJ1-1; 8 nucleotides agree with TRBD1. CDR1 and CDR2 from the germline V gene are SQVTM and ANQGSEA. CDR3 length: 14 residues.

V is TRBV5-1 and J is TRBJ1-5; D is possibly TRBD1 (5 bases). The CDR3 has 16 amino acids. Germline-derived CDR1 and CDR2 are SGHRS and YFSETQ. V shed 5 bases and J shed 1 base, with 16 bases lying between them. DNA for the CDR3: TGCGCCAGCAGTTTAGGATCGGCAGGGAGCAATCAGCCCCAGCATTTT. Translation gives CASSLGSAGSNQPQHF. Combining the CDR3 with reference TRBV5-1 and TRBJ1-5 gives the whole variable domain KAGVTQTPRYLIKTRGQQVTLSCSPISGHRSVSWYQQTPGQGLQFLFEYFSETQRNKGNFPGRFSGRQFSNSRSEMNVSTLELGDSALYLCASSLGSAGSNQPQHFGDGTRLSIL.

In this sample, this clonotype turned up many times. V gene TRBV12-3 or TRBV12-4 combines with J gene TRBJ2-6, with TRBD1 identical over 8 bases. The CDR3 spans 15 residues. V lost 5 bases and J lost 2; bases outside the gene matches: 2. The CDR3 DNA sequence: TGTGCCAGCAGTCGGACAGGGACTGGGGCCAACGTCCTGACTTTC. This translates into CASSRTGTGANVLTF.